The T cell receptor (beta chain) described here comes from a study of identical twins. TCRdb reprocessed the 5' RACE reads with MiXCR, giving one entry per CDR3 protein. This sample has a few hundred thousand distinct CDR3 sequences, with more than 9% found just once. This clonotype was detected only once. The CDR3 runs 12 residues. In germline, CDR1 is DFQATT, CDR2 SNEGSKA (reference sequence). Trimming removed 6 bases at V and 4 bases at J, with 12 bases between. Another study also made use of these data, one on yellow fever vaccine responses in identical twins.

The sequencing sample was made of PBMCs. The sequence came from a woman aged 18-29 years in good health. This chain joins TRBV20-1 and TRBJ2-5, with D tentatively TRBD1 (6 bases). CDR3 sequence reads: CSAIRGSETQYF. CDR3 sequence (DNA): TGCAGTGCCATCAGGGGTTCAGAGACCCAGTACTTC.